The clone carrying this TCR beta chain showed up many times. Its antigen is currently unknown. The CDR3 is made up of 17 amino acids. Germline values: CDR1 SGHNT, CDR2 YENEEA. V lost 1 base, J lost 1 base, and 15 bases lay in between. The source of the sample is a study of CD8+CD57+ T cells in acquired aplastic anemia. Across the study: An average of 3.2 ug of DNA was obtained from sorted CD4+ and CD8+ cells. For CD4+ cells, healthy donors had an average of approximately 10 million reads. Points from the study as a whole: Patients and controls shared under 30 CD8+ CDR3 sequences, highly expressed in patients.

The study profiled TCR beta VDJ and CDR3 using genomic DNA as template. In TCRdb, the reads were re-called with MiXCR into one record per CDR3 protein. The data show hundreds of thousands of distinct CDR3 sequences, 65% to 80% seen once. V usage is TRBV11-3 and J usage is TRBJ2-3; perhaps TRBD2 as D (5 bases). The sequenced sample was sorted CD4+, CD8+, or CD8+CD57+ T cells (not recorded which) from PBMCs. The sequence was collected from a human donor in good health, serving as a control. CDR3 protein: CASSLGGNGMGTDTQYF. The CDR3 DNA reads TGTGCCAGCAGCTTAGGAGGTAACGGGATGGGCACAGATACGCAGTATTTT.